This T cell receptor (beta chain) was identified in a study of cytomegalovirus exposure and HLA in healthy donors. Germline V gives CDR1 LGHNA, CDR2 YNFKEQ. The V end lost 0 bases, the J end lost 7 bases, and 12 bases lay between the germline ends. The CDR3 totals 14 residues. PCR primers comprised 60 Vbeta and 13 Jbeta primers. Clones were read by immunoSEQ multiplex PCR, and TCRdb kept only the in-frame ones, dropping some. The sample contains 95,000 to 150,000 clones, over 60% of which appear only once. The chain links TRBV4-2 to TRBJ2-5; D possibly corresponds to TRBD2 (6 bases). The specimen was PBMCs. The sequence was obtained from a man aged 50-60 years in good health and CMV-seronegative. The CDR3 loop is CASSQEYSGGTQYF. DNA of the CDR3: TGTGCCAGCAGCCAAGAATACTCCGGGGGGACCCAGTACTTC.